The present entry profiles one T cell receptor (beta chain) with its context. What it binds is not known. The CDR3 covers 16 residues. Germline assignment: CDR1 SNHLY and CDR2 FYNNEI. V lost 2 bases to trimming and J lost 1 base, with 12 bases between them. The data were taken from a study of PD-1 blockade in classical Hodgkin lymphoma. All the patients suffered relapse after autologous stem cell transplantation, and brentuximab vedotin exposure differed. Findings and limits, study-wide: Baseline diversity resembling that of newly diagnosed patients was seen in complete responders. With respect to the repertoire differences, their causes, possibly disease activity or prior therapy, remain undefined.

Here immunoSEQ multiplex PCR was the method, and the copy in TCRdb shows in-frame clones only, minus some. The data contain tens of thousands of clones, about 71% of them singletons. J is TRBJ2-1 and V is TRBV2; tentative D call: TRBD2 (7 bases). The sample consisted of peripheral blood mononuclear cells (PBMCs), taken before the second cycle of nivolumab. The source of this sequence is a human donor with classical Hodgkin lymphoma. The CDR3 nucleotides read TGTGCCAGCAGTGAATTGGGGGGGCAATCCTACAATGAGCAGTTCTTC. Translating gives CASSELGGQSYNEQFF.